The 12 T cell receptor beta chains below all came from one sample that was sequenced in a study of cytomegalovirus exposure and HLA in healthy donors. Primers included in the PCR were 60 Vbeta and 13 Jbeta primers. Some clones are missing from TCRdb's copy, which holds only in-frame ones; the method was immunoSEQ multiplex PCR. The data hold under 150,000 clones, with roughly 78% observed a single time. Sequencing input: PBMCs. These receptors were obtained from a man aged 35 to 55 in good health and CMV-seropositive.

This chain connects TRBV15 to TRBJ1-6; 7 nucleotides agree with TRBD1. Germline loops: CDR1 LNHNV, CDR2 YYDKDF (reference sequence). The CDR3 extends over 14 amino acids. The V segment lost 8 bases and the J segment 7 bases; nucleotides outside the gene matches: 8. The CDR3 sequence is CATRRQGGNSPLHF. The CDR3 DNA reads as TGTGCCACCCGAAGACAGGGAGGAAATTCACCCCTCCACTTT.

CDR3 sequence (DNA): TGTGCCAGCAGCTTAGATGGGAGACCCGGGGAGCTGTTTTTT. Encoded protein: CASSLDGRPGELFF. The rearrangement links TRBV7-9 to TRBJ2-2, with a possible D match to TRBD2 (5 bases). CDR1 and CDR2 (germline): SEHNR, FQNEAQ (reference sequence). Trimming took off 1 base at V and 6 bases at J, with 9 bases between the two ends. CDR3 size: 14 residues.

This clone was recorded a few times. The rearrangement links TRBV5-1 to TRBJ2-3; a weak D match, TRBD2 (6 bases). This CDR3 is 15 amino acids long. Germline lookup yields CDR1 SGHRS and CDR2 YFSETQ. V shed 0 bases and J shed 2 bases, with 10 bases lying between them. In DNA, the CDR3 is TGCGCCAGCAGCTTGGGACTAGGGGACACAGATACGCAGTATTTT. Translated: CASSLGLGDTDTQYF.

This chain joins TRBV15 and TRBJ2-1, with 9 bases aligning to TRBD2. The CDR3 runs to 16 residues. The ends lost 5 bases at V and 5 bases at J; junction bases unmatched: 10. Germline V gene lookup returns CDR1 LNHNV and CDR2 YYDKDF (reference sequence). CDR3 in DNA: TGTGCCACCAGCGAAATTAGCGGGAGAGAAAACAATGAGCAGTTCTTC. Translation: CATSEISGRENNEQFF.

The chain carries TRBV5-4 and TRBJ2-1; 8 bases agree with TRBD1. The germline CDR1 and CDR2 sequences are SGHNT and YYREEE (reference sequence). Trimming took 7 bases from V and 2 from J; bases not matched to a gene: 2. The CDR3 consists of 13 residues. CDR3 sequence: CASEDRAYNEQFF. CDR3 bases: TGTGCCAGCGAGGACAGGGCCTACAATGAGCAGTTCTTC.

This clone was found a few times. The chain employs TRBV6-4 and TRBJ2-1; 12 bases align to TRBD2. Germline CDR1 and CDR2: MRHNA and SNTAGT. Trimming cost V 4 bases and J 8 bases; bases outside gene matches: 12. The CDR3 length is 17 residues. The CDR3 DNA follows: TGTGCCAGCAGTGCCATCCCACTAGCGGGAGGTTTCTATGAGCAGTTCTTC. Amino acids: CASSAIPLAGGFYEQFF.

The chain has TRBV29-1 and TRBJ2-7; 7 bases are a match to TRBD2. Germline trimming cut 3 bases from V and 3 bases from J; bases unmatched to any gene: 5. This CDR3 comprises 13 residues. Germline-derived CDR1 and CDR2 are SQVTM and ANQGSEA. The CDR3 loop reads CSVEAGDYYEQYF. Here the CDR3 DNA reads TGCAGCGTTGAGGCGGGGGACTACTACGAGCAGTACTTC.

The CDR3: CASSLVVGGEQYF. The CDR3 DNA is TGTGCCAGCAGTTTGGTTGTCGGGGGCGAGCAGTACTTC. The chain joins TRBV28 to TRBJ2-7, with D maybe TRBD2 (6 bases). The CDR3 has 13 amino acids. Looked up from germline, CDR1 is MDHEN and CDR2 is SYDVKM. The V gene lost 3 bases and the J gene lost 6 bases, with 12 bases spanning the gap.

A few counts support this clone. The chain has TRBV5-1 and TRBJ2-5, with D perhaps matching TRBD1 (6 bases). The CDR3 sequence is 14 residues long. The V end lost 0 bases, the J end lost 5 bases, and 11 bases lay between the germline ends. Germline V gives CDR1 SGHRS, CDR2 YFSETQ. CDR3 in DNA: TGCGCCAGCAGCTTGGGGACAGCGAAGGAGACCCAGTACTTC. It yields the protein CASSLGTAKETQYF.

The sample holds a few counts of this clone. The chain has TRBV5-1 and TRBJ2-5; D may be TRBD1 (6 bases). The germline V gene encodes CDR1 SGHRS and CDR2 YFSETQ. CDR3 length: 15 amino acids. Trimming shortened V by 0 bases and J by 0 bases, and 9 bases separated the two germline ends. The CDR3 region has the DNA TGCGCCAGCAGCTTGGGGACAGCAGACCAAGAGACCCAGTACTTC. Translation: CASSLGTADQETQYF.

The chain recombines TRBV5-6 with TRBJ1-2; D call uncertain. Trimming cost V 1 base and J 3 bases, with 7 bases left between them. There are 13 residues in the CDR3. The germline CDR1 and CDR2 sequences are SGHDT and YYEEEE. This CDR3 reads CASSLSRDYGYTF. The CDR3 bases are TGTGCCAGCAGCTTGTCCCGTGACTATGGCTACACCTTC.

The CDR3 nucleotides read TGTGCCAGTAGTTACAGGGGGTTCGGGGACACTGAAGCTTTCTTT. Translated, it gives CASSYRGFGDTEAFF. J is TRBJ1-1 and V is TRBV19; TRBD1 matches 8 bases. The CDR3 consists of 15 residues. The germline CDR1 and CDR2 sequences are LNHDA and SQIVND (reference sequence). The V gene end was trimmed by 5 bases and the J gene end by 3 bases; junction bases not matched to a gene: 8.